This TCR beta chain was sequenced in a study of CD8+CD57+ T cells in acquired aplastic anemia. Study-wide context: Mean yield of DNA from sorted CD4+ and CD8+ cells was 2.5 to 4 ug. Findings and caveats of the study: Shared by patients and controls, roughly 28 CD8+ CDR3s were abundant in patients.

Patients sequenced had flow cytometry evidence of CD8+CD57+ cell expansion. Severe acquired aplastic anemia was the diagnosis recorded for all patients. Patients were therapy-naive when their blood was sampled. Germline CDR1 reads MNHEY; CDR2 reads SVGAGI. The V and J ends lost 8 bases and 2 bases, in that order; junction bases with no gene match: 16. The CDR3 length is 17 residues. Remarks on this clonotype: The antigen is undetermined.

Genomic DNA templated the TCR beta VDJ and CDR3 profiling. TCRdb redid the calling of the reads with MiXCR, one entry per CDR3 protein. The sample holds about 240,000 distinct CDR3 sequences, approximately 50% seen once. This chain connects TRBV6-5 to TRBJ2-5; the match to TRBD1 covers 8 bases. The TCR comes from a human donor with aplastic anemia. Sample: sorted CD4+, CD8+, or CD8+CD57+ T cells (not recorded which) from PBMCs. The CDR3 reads CASSPLLMGQVQETQYF. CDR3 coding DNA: TGTGCCAGCTCACCTCTCCTGATGGGACAGGTGCAAGAGACCCAGTACTTC.